This T cell receptor (beta chain) was captured in a study of T cells in Graves' hyperthyroidism and ophthalmopathy. Trimming took 3 bases from V and 9 from J, leaving 14 bases between them. The CDR3 is 13 amino acids. Clinical symptoms, serum thyroxine, TRAb, thyroid ultrasound and orbital computed tomography informed diagnoses. The PBMCs were sourced from fresh peripheral blood (about 10 ml). The CDR3 regions of TCR beta were amplified from RNA transcripts. The HTBI primer set was used in a first-round RT-PCR of the TCR CDR3. TCRdb reanalysed the multiplex PCR reads using MiXCR and keeps one entry per CDR3 protein. This table has 300,000 to 450,000 distinct CDR3 sequences, about 18% appearing once.

The clonotype originates from a woman under 40 with Graves' hyperthyroidism that later progressed to Graves' ophthalmopathy. V and J are TRBV12-3 or TRBV12-4 and TRBJ2-5; D is possibly TRBD1 (6 bases). Sequencing input: blood. CDR3 sequence: CASSLNRAAAQYF. The CDR3, as DNA: TGTGCCAGCAGTTTGAACAGGGCGGCGGCCCAGTACTTC.